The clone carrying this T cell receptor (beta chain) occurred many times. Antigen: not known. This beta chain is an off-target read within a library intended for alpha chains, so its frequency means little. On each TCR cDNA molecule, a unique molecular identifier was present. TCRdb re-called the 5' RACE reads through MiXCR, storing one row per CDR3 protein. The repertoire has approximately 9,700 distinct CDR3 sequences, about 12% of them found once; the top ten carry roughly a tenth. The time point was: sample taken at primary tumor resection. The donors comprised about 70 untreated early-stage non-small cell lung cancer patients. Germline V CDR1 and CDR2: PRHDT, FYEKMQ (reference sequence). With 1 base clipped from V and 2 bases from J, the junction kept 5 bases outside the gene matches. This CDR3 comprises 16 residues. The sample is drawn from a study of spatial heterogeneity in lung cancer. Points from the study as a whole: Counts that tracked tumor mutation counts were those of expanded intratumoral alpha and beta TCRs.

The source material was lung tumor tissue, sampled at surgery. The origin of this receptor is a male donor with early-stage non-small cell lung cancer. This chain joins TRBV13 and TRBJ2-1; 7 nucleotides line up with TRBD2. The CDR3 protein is CASSLAGLEPYNEQFF. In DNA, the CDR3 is TGTGCCAGCAGCTTAGCAGGACTAGAACCCTACAATGAGCAGTTCTTC.